Listed below are T cell receptor beta chains from one sample, sequenced in a study of regulatory T cells in long-lasting Graves disease. Using its own MiXCR run on the multiplex PCR reads, TCRdb lists one record per CDR3 protein. The data hold roughly 610,000 distinct CDR3 sequences, with roughly 15% observed a single time. The same sample was also used in a study of T cells in Graves' hyperthyroidism and ophthalmopathy.

Source: peripheral blood mononuclear cells (PBMCs), taken at new diagnosis, from a patient treated with antithyroid drugs. The source is a woman aged 25 to 39 with Graves disease. Both conserved end residues are part of each CDR3. A D gene is named only where the DNA matches it firmly. Only part of the rows carry a size: once, few, many, or a class if the clone is expanded.

abundance: NA; j_gene: TRBJ2-1; len: 17; v_gene: TRBV14; d_gene: NA; CDR3nt: TGTGCCAGCAGCCGCCACGACACCGGGGGCTCCTACAATGAGCAGTTCTTC; CDR3aa: CASSRHDTGGSYNEQFF
abundance: NA; j_gene: TRBJ2-2; len: 11; v_gene: TRBV12-3/TRBV12-4; d_gene: NA; CDR3nt: TGTGCCGGCAGCGATACCGGGGAGCTGTTTTTT; CDR3aa: CAGSDTGELFF
abundance: NA; j_gene: TRBJ1-5; len: 12; v_gene: TRBV20-1; d_gene: TRBD1; CDR3nt: TGCAGTGCAGGGACAGGGGGACAGCCCCAGCATTTT; CDR3aa: CSAGTGGQPQHF
abundance: NA; j_gene: TRBJ2-1; len: 16; v_gene: TRBV24-1; d_gene: NA; CDR3nt: TGTGCCACCAGTGATTCCCCAGGAAAAAGATACAATGAGCAGTTCTTC; CDR3aa: CATSDSPGKRYNEQFF
abundance: many; j_gene: TRBJ2-5; len: 14; v_gene: TRBV3-1; d_gene: NA; CDR3nt: TGTGCCAGCAGGAGCCCGACGGTTGGAGAGACCCAGTACTTC; CDR3aa: CASRSPTVGETQYF
abundance: many; j_gene: TRBJ2-7; len: 14; v_gene: TRBV6-1; d_gene: NA; CDR3nt: TGTGCCAGCATGCCTACACGGGACGTAAACGAGCAGTACTTC; CDR3aa: CASMPTRDVNEQYF
abundance: many; j_gene: TRBJ2-1; len: 15; v_gene: TRBV12-3/TRBV12-4; d_gene: NA; CDR3nt: TGTGCCAGCACTGCCTCCGGAAGGAGTTACAATGAGCAGTTCTTC; CDR3aa: CASTASGRSYNEQFF
abundance: many; j_gene: TRBJ2-1; len: 15; v_gene: TRBV7-3; d_gene: TRBD1; CDR3nt: TGTGCCAGCAGCTCCGGGACAGGGTCCTACAATGAGCAGTTCTTC; CDR3aa: CASSSGTGSYNEQFF
abundance: NA; j_gene: TRBJ2-1; len: 11; v_gene: TRBV3-1; d_gene: NA; CDR3nt: TGTGCCAGCATGCAGGTCGGGGAGCAGTTCTTC; CDR3aa: CASMQVGEQFF
abundance: few; j_gene: TRBJ1-1; len: 13; v_gene: TRBV14; d_gene: NA; CDR3nt: TGTGCCAGCAGCCAAGACCGAGGAGTAGTAGCTTTCTTT; CDR3aa: CASSQDRGVVAFF
abundance: few; j_gene: TRBJ2-5; len: 14; v_gene: TRBV9; d_gene: NA; CDR3nt: TGTGCCAGCAGCGTAGGGGCTAGTCGGGAGACCCAGTACTTC; CDR3aa: CASSVGASRETQYF
abundance: few; j_gene: TRBJ2-1; len: 17; v_gene: TRBV7-3; d_gene: TRBD2; CDR3nt: TGTGCCAGCAGCTCAATGACTAGCCGGAGCTCCTACAATGAGCAGTTCTTC; CDR3aa: CASSSMTSRSSYNEQFF
abundance: NA; j_gene: TRBJ2-7; len: 13; v_gene: TRBV7-9; d_gene: NA; CDR3nt: TGTGCCAGCAGCCCCACGGGGGGGGGACAGGGTTACTTC; CDR3aa: CASSPTGGGQGYF
abundance: many; j_gene: TRBJ2-1; len: 15; v_gene: TRBV27; d_gene: NA; CDR3nt: TGTGCCAGCAATTCCTGGGGGGGGGGCGAGGATGAGCAGTTCTTC; CDR3aa: CASNSWGGGEDEQFF
abundance: many; j_gene: TRBJ2-3; len: 17; v_gene: TRBV7-9; d_gene: NA; CDR3nt: TGTGCCAGCAGCTTAATTGGCCCGTCGGGGGGCACAGATACGCAGTATTTT; CDR3aa: CASSLIGPSGGTDTQYF
abundance: NA; j_gene: TRBJ2-3; len: 13; v_gene: TRBV6-4; d_gene: NA; CDR3nt: TGTGCCAGCAGTAGACAGGTCCGAGATACGCAGTATTTT; CDR3aa: CASSRQVRDTQYF
abundance: NA; j_gene: TRBJ1-1; len: 15; v_gene: TRBV6-2/TRBV6-3; d_gene: NA; CDR3nt: TGTGCCAGCAGTTACACCACAGGGCCGAACACTGAAGCTTTCTTT; CDR3aa: CASSYTTGPNTEAFF
abundance: NA; j_gene: TRBJ2-2; len: 14; v_gene: TRBV19; d_gene: NA; CDR3nt: TGTGCCAGTAGCCAGGGGCGTAACACCGGGGAGCTGTTTTTT; CDR3aa: CASSQGRNTGELFF
abundance: many; j_gene: TRBJ1-2; len: 15; v_gene: TRBV19; d_gene: TRBD1; CDR3nt: TGTGCCAGTAGTATCCGACAGGGGACTAACTATGGCTACACCTTC; CDR3aa: CASSIRQGTNYGYTF
abundance: many; j_gene: TRBJ1-4; len: 15; v_gene: TRBV6-1; d_gene: NA; CDR3nt: TGTGCCAGCAGAGAATCAGGGGTAGTCGAGGAAAAACTGTTTTTT; CDR3aa: CASRESGVVEEKLFF
abundance: NA; j_gene: TRBJ1-5; len: 15; v_gene: TRBV5-1; d_gene: NA; CDR3nt: TGCGCCAGCAGCTTGGGGGGAATAGGGGATCAGCCCCAGCATTTT; CDR3aa: CASSLGGIGDQPQHF
abundance: NA; j_gene: TRBJ1-6; len: 13; v_gene: TRBV28; d_gene: NA; CDR3nt: TGTGCCAGCAGTTACGCGGGCAGCCTTCTGAGCCAATTT; CDR3aa: CASSYAGSLLSQF
abundance: NA; j_gene: TRBJ2-2; len: 13; v_gene: TRBV20-1; d_gene: NA; CDR3nt: TGCAGTGCTAGAGAGCAGCCCGCCGGGGAGCTGTTTTTT; CDR3aa: CSAREQPAGELFF
abundance: NA; j_gene: TRBJ2-3; len: 17; v_gene: TRBV20-1; d_gene: TRBD2; CDR3nt: TGCAGTGCTCAAACGACTGAACTAGCGGGGGGCACAGATACGCAGTATTTT; CDR3aa: CSAQTTELAGGTDTQYF
abundance: few; j_gene: TRBJ1-2; len: 15; v_gene: TRBV18; d_gene: NA; CDR3nt: TGTGCCAGCTCACCACCTATTAGCGAAAGGGTTGGCTACACCTTC; CDR3aa: CASSPPISERVGYTF
abundance: few; j_gene: TRBJ2-5; len: 13; v_gene: TRBV2; d_gene: NA; CDR3nt: TGTGCCAGCAGTGAGGCGGGAAGAGAGACCCAGTACTTC; CDR3aa: CASSEAGRETQYF
abundance: few; j_gene: TRBJ2-3; len: 12; v_gene: TRBV30; d_gene: NA; CDR3nt: TGTGCCTGGAAAAGGGACGCAGATACGCAGTATTTT; CDR3aa: CAWKRDADTQYF
abundance: many; j_gene: TRBJ1-6; len: 14; v_gene: TRBV28; d_gene: NA; CDR3nt: TGTGCCAGCAGTACCCGCGGGATTCGTTCACCCCTCCACTTT; CDR3aa: CASSTRGIRSPLHF
abundance: many; j_gene: TRBJ2-3; len: 11; v_gene: TRBV12-5; d_gene: NA; CDR3nt: TGTGCTAGTCAAGACACAGATACGCAGTATTTT; CDR3aa: CASQDTDTQYF
abundance: many; j_gene: TRBJ1-5; len: 14; v_gene: TRBV28; d_gene: NA; CDR3nt: TGTGCCAGCTGTGAGTTTTATAGCAATCAGCCCCAGCATTTT; CDR3aa: CASCEFYSNQPQHF
abundance: many; j_gene: TRBJ2-1; len: 14; v_gene: TRBV7-2; d_gene: TRBD2; CDR3nt: TGTGCCAGCAGCCGCTCTTCCTTAGCGGGAGGGCAGTTCTTC; CDR3aa: CASSRSSLAGGQFF
abundance: many; j_gene: TRBJ2-7; len: 14; v_gene: TRBV6-1; d_gene: TRBD2; CDR3nt: TGTGCCAGTGACTCGGCTAGCGGGACCTACGAGCAGTACTTC; CDR3aa: CASDSASGTYEQYF
abundance: NA; j_gene: TRBJ2-2; len: 14; v_gene: TRBV20-1; d_gene: TRBD1; CDR3nt: TGCAATGCTTTTTTCGGACAGGGGGCCGGGGAGCTGTTTTTT; CDR3aa: CNAFFGQGAGELFF
abundance: many; j_gene: TRBJ2-1; len: 15; v_gene: TRBV6-2/TRBV6-3; d_gene: TRBD2; CDR3nt: TGTGCCAGCGGCTCCGTGGCTAGCGGACACAATGAGCAGTTCTTC; CDR3aa: CASGSVASGHNEQFF
abundance: many; j_gene: TRBJ2-5; len: 14; v_gene: TRBV6-9; d_gene: NA; CDR3nt: TGTGCCAGCAGTTACTCCTCAGGACAAGAGACCCAGTACTTC; CDR3aa: CASSYSSGQETQYF
abundance: NA; j_gene: TRBJ2-1; len: 17; v_gene: TRBV6-2/TRBV6-3; d_gene: NA; CDR3nt: TGTGCCAGCAGTTACTCGACTCAGGAAGTTTCCTACAATGAGCAGTTCTTC; CDR3aa: CASSYSTQEVSYNEQFF
abundance: NA; j_gene: TRBJ2-3; len: 16; v_gene: TRBV28; d_gene: NA; CDR3nt: TGTGCCAGCAGTGGACACGGGAAGGCCTGGACAGATACGCAGTATTTT; CDR3aa: CASSGHGKAWTDTQYF
abundance: NA; j_gene: TRBJ2-7; len: 14; v_gene: TRBV5-1; d_gene: NA; CDR3nt: TGCGCCAGCAGCTTTACGACTGGGAGCTACGAGCAGTACTTC; CDR3aa: CASSFTTGSYEQYF
abundance: few; j_gene: TRBJ1-1; len: 16; v_gene: TRBV29-1; d_gene: NA; CDR3nt: TGCAGCGTTGAGAGCTTTCGGGCGGACCAGAACACTGAAGCTTTCTTT; CDR3aa: CSVESFRADQNTEAFF
abundance: many; j_gene: TRBJ2-5; len: 12; v_gene: TRBV28; d_gene: NA; CDR3nt: TGTGCCAGCAGTTCGGGTCCAGAGACCCAGTACTTC; CDR3aa: CASSSGPETQYF
abundance: NA; j_gene: TRBJ2-1; len: 13; v_gene: TRBV5-5; d_gene: NA; CDR3nt: TGTGCCAGCAGCTTTCTAGCAGGGGGGGAGCAGTTCTTC; CDR3aa: CASSFLAGGEQFF